This TCR beta chain was sequenced during a study of blood T cell repertoires in COVID-19 (TCRdb year 2020). Background on the whole study: The collaborator samples originated in the United States, Italy and Spain and spanned the acute and convalescent phases of COVID-19. Where available, HLA class I and class II types were obtained from metadata supplied by the sample provider rather than from assay-based typing. The material from the prospective study consisted of cDNA or gDNA derived from T cells, B-cell-depleted T cells, or PBMCs. Deeply sampled blood TCRbeta repertoires from subjects exposed to, actively infected with, or recovered from COVID-19 were included in the dataset. The sample metadata nearly always contained a de-identified subject ID, COVID-19 status, age in years and sex. The samples were drawn from two sources: the first 160 participants of the ongoing ImmuneRACE study, and fewer than 1,500 subjects contributed by 6 global collaborators. The repertoires were made available in a free public database intended to serve as a resource for research on the immune response to SARS-CoV-2.

A word on this clone: This clone's antigen is unknown. It has no much larger one-base neighbor in the sample; base qualities were not kept.

TCRbeta CDR3 regions were amplified from genomic DNA by means of the immunoSEQ Assay, a bias-controlled multiplex PCR. Turning to the authors' computational methods: The number of nucleated cells in each sample was estimated from the amplification of reference gene primers within the assay. To quantify the absolute abundance of each unique TCRbeta CDR3 rearrangement, sequence reads were collapsed and filtered. For each sample, productive Simpson clonality was calculated by taking the square root of Simpson's diversity index across productive rearrangements. TCRdb carries this immuneACCESS record with in-frame sequences only. Its versions omit some clonotypes, under half of them owing to an unresolved V gene in the studies checked, with the rest unexplained. From that table come the V and J calls and clone size; the DNA was used to work out D and trimming. The sample data list some 120,000 clones, and roughly 91% of these were observed just once. More than 1.5% of the sample rests with the top ten.

Trimming removed 4 bases from V and 3 bases from J; the gene matches leave 15 bases unexplained. Via the germline V gene, CDR1 is KGHDR and CDR2 SFDVKD. The CDR3 contains 19 residues, cysteine and phenylalanine counted. Just CDR3 DNA is preserved here, 57 bases in frame from base 1. Whole blood was collected in K2EDTA tubes by collaborating institutions according to the institutions' own protocols. For TCRbeta analysis, collaborator samples were shipped as frozen whole blood, as isolated PBMCs, or as DNA extracted from either sample type. What the study reported, not specific to this receptor: Clinical and demographic metadata were provided uncurated, with the amount varying by source and participant.

The specimen sequenced was peripheral blood. The clonotype was recovered from a human donor in a cohort sampled during active COVID-19. Here the chain combines TRBV24-1 and TRBJ2-7; 12 bases in between match TRBD2. At the DNA level, the sequence is TGTGCCACCAGTGACCCCCGGGGCTCGCTAGCGGGAGGGATCTACGAGCAGTACTTC. This codes for CATSDPRGSLAGGIYEQYF.